Sequencing of this TCR beta chain was carried out in a study of T cell responses to AZD1222 COVID-19 vaccine. Study-level background: Pooled samples include second doses given at about 4 or 12 weeks.

On this clone itself: Antigen unknown.

This CDR3 has 13 amino acids. In germline, CDR1 is GTSNPN, CDR2 SVGIG (reference sequence). V shed 5 bases and J shed 11 bases, with 21 bases lying between them. Method: immunoSEQ multiplex PCR; TCRdb's copy keeps in-frame clones and lacks some. This sample has approximately 92,000 clones; 65% to 90% occur once, and the top ten carry 9.5% to 13%. The study's findings and limits: The donor group comprised mostly white British people and more females; the analysis possibly underestimated clonal diversity.

The sample here was peripheral blood, taken on day 0 of AZD1222 vaccination. The receptor comes from an adult in good health. The rearrangement uses TRBV30 and TRBJ1-1, with D tentatively TRBD1 (5 bases). CDR3 DNA: TGTGCCTGGGGTAGGGGCCGGGAACAACAGGCTTTCTTT. It is translated as CAWGRGREQQAFF.